This T cell receptor beta chain originates from a study of blood T cell repertoires in COVID-19. The overall study: The samples span acute and convalescent COVID-19 from the United States, Italy and Spain. T cells, B-cell-depleted T cells, or PBMCs provided the cDNA or gDNA that served as material.

The study drew participants aged about 18 to 95 years from fewer than 30 US areas. In the original workflow: Reference gene primer amplification yielded estimated nucleated cell counts. Method: immunoSEQ multiplex PCR; TCRdb's copy keeps in-frame clones and lacks some. D and trimming come from the DNA, and the V and J calls and clone size come from that table. The sample holds about 160,000 clones, 85% to 90% seen once. CDR1 and CDR2 from the germline V gene are SGHNT and YENEEA. This CDR3 region has 14 residues. V lost 10 bases to trimming and J lost 10 bases; unmatched junction nucleotides: 15. This clone appeared a single time.

The sample taken for sequencing was PBMCs or T cells enriched from blood (not recorded which). The sequence was collected from a woman between 45 and 60 years old who had recovered from COVID-19. The gene calls are TRBV11-3 and TRBJ2-1; 8 bases align to TRBD2. The CDR3 sequence is CATSRGGDQIEQFF. The CDR3 nucleotides are TGTGCCACCTCACGGGGGGGCGATCAGATCGAGCAGTTCTTC.